This T cell receptor beta chain was sequenced during a study of shared clonotypes between healthy human individuals. The CDR3 sequence is 16 residues long. Per germline, CDR1 SGHTA and CDR2 FQGNSA. V lost 3 bases to trimming and J lost 2 bases; unmatched junction nucleotides: 9. Clones were read by immunoSEQ multiplex PCR, and TCRdb kept only the in-frame ones, dropping some. This table holds 2 million to 2.5 million clones, around 93% found once. The study's findings and limits: Lower generation probabilities were found for non-shared clonotypes than for those shared by all four donors.

With respect to this clone: Its antigen is as yet unknown.

This sequence was found in a man in his late teens or twenties in good health. Some clones in this sample may be carry-over from other donors' samples. This rearrangement joins TRBV7-2 to TRBJ2-7, with 8 bases fitting TRBD1. Sample: naive CD4+ T cells from PBMCs. Specified subset: CD45RA+ positively selected. The CDR3 here is CASSFGTGVLPYEQYF. The CDR3 DNA sequence: TGTGCCAGCAGCTTCGGGACAGGTGTTCTTCCCTACGAGCAGTACTTC.